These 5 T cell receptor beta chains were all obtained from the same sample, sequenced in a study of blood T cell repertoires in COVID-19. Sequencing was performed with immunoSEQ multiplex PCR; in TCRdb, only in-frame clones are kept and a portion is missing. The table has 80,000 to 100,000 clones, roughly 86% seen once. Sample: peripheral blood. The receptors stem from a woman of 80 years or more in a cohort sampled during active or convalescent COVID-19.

The CDR3 nucleotides read TGTGCCAGCAGCCAAGATCGGAATCAGCCCCAGCATTTT. Translation: CASSQDRNQPQHF. The chain joins TRBV3-1 (or the pseudogene TRBV3-2) to TRBJ1-5; D is uncertain. Trimming stripped 0 bases from V and 4 bases from J, with 4 bases between. CDR3 length: 13 amino acids. CDR1 is LGHDT and CDR2 is YNNKEL in the germline V gene (reference sequence).

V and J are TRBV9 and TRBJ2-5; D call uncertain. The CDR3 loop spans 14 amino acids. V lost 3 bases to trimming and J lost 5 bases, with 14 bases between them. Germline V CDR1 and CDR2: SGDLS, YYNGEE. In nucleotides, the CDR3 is TGTGCCAGCAGCGAGACTGCGCGTGGGGAGACCCAGTACTTC. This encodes CASSETARGETQYF.

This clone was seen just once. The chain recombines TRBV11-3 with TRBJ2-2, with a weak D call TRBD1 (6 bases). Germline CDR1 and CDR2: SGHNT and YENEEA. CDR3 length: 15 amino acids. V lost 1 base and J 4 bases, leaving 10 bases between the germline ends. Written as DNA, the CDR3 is TGTGCCAGCAGCTTAGGTACCAGGGGCACCGGGGAGCTGTTTTTT. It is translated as CASSLGTRGTGELFF.

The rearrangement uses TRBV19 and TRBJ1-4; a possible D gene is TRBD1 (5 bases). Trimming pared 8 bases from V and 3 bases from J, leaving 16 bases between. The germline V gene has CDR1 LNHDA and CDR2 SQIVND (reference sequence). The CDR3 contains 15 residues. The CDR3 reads CASHPRGSANEKLFF. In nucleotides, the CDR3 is TGTGCCAGTCATCCCCGGGGGTCGGCTAATGAAAAACTGTTTTTT.

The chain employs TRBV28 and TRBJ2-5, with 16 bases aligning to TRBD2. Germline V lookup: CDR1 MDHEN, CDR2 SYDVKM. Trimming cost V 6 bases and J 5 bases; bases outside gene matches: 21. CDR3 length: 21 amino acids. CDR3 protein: CASSLSGTSGRALGSRETQYF. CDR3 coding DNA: TGTGCCAGCAGCCTCTCCGGGACTAGCGGGAGGGCCCTCGGTAGTAGGGAGACCCAGTACTTC.